The following is a T cell receptor beta chain sequence with its context. Its antigen is unidentified. The germline V gene encodes CDR1 MNHNS and CDR2 SASEGT. After removal of 6 bases from V and 2 bases from J, the junction contained 3 bases not matched to a gene. The CDR3 is 13 amino acids. These data originate in a study of cytomegalovirus exposure and HLA in healthy donors. In the PCR, 60 Vbeta and 13 Jbeta primers were used. Generated by immunoSEQ multiplex PCR, the TCRdb table keeps only in-frame clones and is missing some. The sample holds tens of thousands of clones, roughly 78% seen once. General study points: Earlier findings revealed that most TCR beta V segments proved productive either about 90% or about 30% of the time. HLA-A and HLA-B allele assignments for most subjects were reportedly predicted accurately using TCR beta sequences. Relative to equally common others, HLA-associated TCR beta chains showed greater clonal expansion in a later analysis.

Healthy bone marrow donors made up the donor group. Sequenced sample: PBMCs. The chain recombines TRBV6-1 with TRBJ1-1, with 7 bases aligning to TRBD1. The receptor's source is a woman in her 40s in good health and CMV-seropositive. CDR3 sequence: CASSRQGNTEAFF. CDR3 DNA: TGTGCCAGCAGCCGACAGGGAAACACTGAAGCTTTCTTT.